The TCR beta chain under discussion was sequenced for a study of low-dose radiotherapy and immunotherapy resistance in tumors (dated by TCRdb to 2022 to 2024). At the level of the whole study: In Cohort 1, each fraction delivered 0.5 Gy every 2 weeks, and the prescribed total PTV dose was 6.5 Gy. Starting on cycle 1 day 1, patients took 300 mg of aspirin by mouth once daily for four cycles. Randomization of trial participants into treatment groups was not performed. Cyclophosphamide 200 mg/m2 was given intravenously every two weeks, one day before each radiation and immunotherapy administration. In Cohort 2, 1 Gy per fraction was delivered every two weeks, for a total of 13 Gy over 26 weeks. Nivolumab and ipilimumab were both given intravenously, with nivolumab at a 240 mg flat dose every two weeks and ipilimumab at 1 mg/kg every six weeks. Eight patients were included in the translational analysis: three from the first dose cohort and the first five from the second dose cohort.

Sequencing took place on an Illumina HiSeq 2500. Superscript III and a set of TRAV- and TRBV-specific primers were used to synthesize first-strand cDNA, so that both TCRalpha and TCRbeta chains were covered. TCRs were amplified with Phusion for roughly 19 PCR cycles, with a constant-region primer paired with the adapter attached to the V primers. The isolated mRNA was amplified using the MessageAmp II aRNA Amplification Kit, with in vitro transcription performed for around 16 hours at 37 degrees C. mRNA for TCR sequencing was isolated with the Dynabeads mRNA DIRECT Purification Kit. A second 25-cycle Phusion PCR added indexed Illumina adapters, and products were purified with AMPure XP beads. On the authors' methods: Custom Perl scripts pooled TCR sequences encoding the same protein, removed out-of-frame sequences and computed each clonotype's abundance. Any TCR sequence backed by just one read was left out of the analysis. Among the metrics used to describe the repertoires were Shannon entropy, Gini index, clonality, richness, and the frequency of TCRs shared between repertoires. TCRdb passed the public sequencing reads through fastp at Q25 and MiXCR, retaining productive beta sequences. Entries are consolidated by CDR3 protein sequence, retaining the most common genes and DNA. The V and J calls here are based on TCRdb, not the publication. Recorded for this sample are tens of thousands of distinct CDR3 sequences; over 15% of them occurred a single time. The ten biggest clones cover 2.5% to 3.5% of the sample.

V and J lose 7 bases and 2 bases, and a span of 17 bases separates them. From the germline V gene (reference sequence), CDR1 is SEHNR and CDR2 is FQNEAQ. Measured from the cysteine to the phenylalanine, the CDR3 is 15 residues long. The read is trimmed to its CDR3 DNA, 45 bases read in frame from base 1. The label giving this sample's time point can be read as: before trial treatment. The donors took part in RACIN, a single-arm, phase I, dose-escalation trial that combined nivolumab, ipilimumab, aspirin, low-dose cyclophosphamide and low-dose radiotherapy. Eligible patients had advanced, TIL-negative solid tumors. This clonotype occurred many times. Its specific antigen is unknown. No qualities accompany the bases; no much larger clone lies one base away.

The sequencing here drew on PBMCs, taken before treatment. The V and J segments used are TRBV7-9 and TRBJ1-1, with the D gene not clear enough to name. This TCR came from a male donor with prostate cancer. CDR3 region: CASTPERAGNTEAFF. The nucleotides are TGTGCCAGCACCCCTGAGCGGGCAGGAAACACTGAAGCTTTCTTT.